The 2 T cell receptor beta chains below come from one sample, sequenced in a study of CD8+ T cells in alopecia areata. RNA was isolated and reverse transcribed to cDNA, the sequencing template. The repertoire was sequenced with immunoSEQ multiplex PCR; TCRdb's copy has only in-frame clones and lacks some. Of roughly 120,000 clones in the sample, 56% were seen once. This sample's treatment: oral pan-JAK inhibitor, 5-10 mg twice daily. The sequencing here drew on CD4+ T cells sorted from blood, taken at week 24, from a patient treated with tofacitinib. The receptors come from a human donor with alopecia areata.

This clone was seen a handful of times. V is TRBV29-1 and J is TRBJ1-2; D perhaps matches TRBD1 (6 bases). Trimming stripped 7 bases from V and 2 bases from J, with 14 bases between. The CDR3 runs to 13 residues. CDR1 and CDR2 from the germline V gene are SQVTM and ANQGSEA. The CDR3 nucleotides read TGCAGCGCTTCCCTTACAGGGAACTATGGCTACACCTTC. This encodes CSASLTGNYGYTF.

The chain has TRBV30 and TRBJ2-3, with 12 bases aligning to TRBD1. The J segment lost 0 bases and the V segment lost 4 bases, leaving 8 bases of the junction unmatched. Germline V gives CDR1 GTSNPN, CDR2 SVGIG (reference sequence). The CDR3 contains 17 residues. The CDR3 loop reads CAWTRDRGPISTDTQYF. Here the CDR3 DNA reads TGTGCCTGGACTCGGGACAGGGGGCCGATTAGCACAGATACGCAGTATTTT.